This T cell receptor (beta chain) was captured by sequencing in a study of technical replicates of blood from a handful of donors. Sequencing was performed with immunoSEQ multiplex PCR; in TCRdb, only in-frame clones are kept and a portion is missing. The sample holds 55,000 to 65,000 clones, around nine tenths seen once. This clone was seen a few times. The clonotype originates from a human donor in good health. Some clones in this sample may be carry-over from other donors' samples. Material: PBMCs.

The CDR3 loop reads CASSQTSDYNEQFF. CDR3 bases: TGCGCCAGCAGCCAAACTAGCGATTACAATGAGCAGTTCTTC. V is TRBV5-1 and J is TRBJ2-1; 7 positions match TRBD2. V was pared by 4 bases and J by 4 bases, with 5 bases of the junction left unmatched. CDR1 is SGHRS and CDR2 is YFSETQ in the germline V gene. The CDR3 loop spans 14 amino acids.